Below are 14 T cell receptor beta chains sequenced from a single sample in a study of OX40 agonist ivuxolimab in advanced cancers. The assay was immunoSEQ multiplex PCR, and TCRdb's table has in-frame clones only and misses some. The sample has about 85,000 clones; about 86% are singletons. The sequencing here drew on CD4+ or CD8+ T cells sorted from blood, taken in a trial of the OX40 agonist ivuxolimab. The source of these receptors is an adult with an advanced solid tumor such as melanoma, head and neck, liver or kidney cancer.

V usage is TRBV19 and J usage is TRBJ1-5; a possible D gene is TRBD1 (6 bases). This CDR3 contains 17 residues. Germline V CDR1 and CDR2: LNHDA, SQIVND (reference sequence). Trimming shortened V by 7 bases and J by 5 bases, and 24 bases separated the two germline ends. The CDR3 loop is CASTTITGPRGYQPQHF. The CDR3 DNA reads TGTGCCAGTACAACAATAACGGGACCCAGGGGCTATCAGCCCCAGCATTTT.

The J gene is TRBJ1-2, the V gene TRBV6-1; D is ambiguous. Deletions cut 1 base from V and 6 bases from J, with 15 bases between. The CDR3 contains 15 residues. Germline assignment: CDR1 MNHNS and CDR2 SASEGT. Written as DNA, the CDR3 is TGTGCCAGCAGTGAAGATTGGTGGAGGGTTAATGGCTACACCTTC. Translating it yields CASSEDWWRVNGYTF.

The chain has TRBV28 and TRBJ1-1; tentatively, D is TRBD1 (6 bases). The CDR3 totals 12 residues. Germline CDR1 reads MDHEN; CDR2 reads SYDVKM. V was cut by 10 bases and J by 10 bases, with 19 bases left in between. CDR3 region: CAIQKQGLIAFF. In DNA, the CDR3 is TGTGCCATACAAAAGCAGGGGCTCATAGCTTTCTTT.

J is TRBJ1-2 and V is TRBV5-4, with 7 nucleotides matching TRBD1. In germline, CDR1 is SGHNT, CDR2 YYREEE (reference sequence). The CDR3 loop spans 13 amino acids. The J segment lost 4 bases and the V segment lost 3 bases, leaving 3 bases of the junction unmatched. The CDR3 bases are TGTGCCAGCAGCTGGCACAGGGGCTATGGCTACACCTTC. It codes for CASSWHRGYGYTF.

The CDR3 protein is CASRRRRGGETQYF. CDR3 coding DNA: TGTGCCAGCAGGAGAAGGAGGGGCGGTGAGACCCAGTACTTC. The V call is TRBV6-5, the J call TRBJ2-5, with D perhaps TRBD2 (6 bases). The CDR3 has 14 amino acids. Germline loops: CDR1 MNHEY, CDR2 SVGAGI. The germline V and J ends were trimmed by 6 bases and 5 bases, with 16 bases remaining between them.

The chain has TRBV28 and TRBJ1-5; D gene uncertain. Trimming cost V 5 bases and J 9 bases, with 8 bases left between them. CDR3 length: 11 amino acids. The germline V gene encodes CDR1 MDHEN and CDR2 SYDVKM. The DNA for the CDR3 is TGTGCCAGCAGTCCCCCGGGGCCCCAGCATTTT. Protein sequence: CASSPPGPQHF.

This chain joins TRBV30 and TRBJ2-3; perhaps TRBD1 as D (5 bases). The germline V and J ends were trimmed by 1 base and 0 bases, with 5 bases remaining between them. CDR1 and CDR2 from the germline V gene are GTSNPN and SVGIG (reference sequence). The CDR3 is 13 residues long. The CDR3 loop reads CAWSGGSTDTQYF. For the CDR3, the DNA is TGTGCCTGGAGTGGGGGCAGCACAGATACGCAGTATTTT.

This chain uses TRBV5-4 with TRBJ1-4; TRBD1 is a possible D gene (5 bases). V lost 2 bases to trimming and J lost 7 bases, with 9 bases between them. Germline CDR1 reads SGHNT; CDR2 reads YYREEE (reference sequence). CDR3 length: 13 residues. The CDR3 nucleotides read TGTGCCAGCAGCTTCAAAGGGGTTGAAAAACTGTTTTTT. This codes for CASSFKGVEKLFF.

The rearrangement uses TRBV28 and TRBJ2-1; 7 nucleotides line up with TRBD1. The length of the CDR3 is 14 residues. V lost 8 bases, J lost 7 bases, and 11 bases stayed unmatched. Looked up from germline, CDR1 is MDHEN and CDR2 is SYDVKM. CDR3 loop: CASETGTVENEQFF. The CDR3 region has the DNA TGTGCCAGCGAAACCGGGACAGTGGAAAATGAGCAGTTCTTC.

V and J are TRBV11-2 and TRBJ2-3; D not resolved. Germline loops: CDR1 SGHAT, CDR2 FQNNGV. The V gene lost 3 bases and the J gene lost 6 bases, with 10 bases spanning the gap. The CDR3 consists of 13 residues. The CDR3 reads CASSFHPEDTQYF. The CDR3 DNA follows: TGTGCCAGCAGCTTTCACCCAGAGGATACGCAGTATTTT. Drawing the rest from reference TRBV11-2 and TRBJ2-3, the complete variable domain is EAGVAQSPRYKIIEKRQSVAFWCNPISGHATLYWYQQILGQGPKLLIQFQNNGVVDDSQLPKDRFSAERLKGVDSTLKIQPAKLEDSAVYLCASSFHPEDTQYFGPGTRLTVL.

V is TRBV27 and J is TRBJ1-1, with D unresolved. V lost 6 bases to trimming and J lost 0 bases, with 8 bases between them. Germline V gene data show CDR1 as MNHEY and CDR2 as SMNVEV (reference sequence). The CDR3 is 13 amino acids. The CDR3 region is CASSSILNTEAFF. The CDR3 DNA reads TGTGCCAGCAGCTCAATCTTGAACACTGAAGCTTTCTTT.

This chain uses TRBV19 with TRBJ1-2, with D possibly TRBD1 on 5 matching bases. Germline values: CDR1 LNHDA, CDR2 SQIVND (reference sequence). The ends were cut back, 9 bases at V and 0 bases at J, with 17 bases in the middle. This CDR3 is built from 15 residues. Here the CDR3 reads CASAPPGPSNYGYTF. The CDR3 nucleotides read TGTGCCAGCGCCCCCCCAGGGCCCTCTAACTATGGCTACACCTTC.

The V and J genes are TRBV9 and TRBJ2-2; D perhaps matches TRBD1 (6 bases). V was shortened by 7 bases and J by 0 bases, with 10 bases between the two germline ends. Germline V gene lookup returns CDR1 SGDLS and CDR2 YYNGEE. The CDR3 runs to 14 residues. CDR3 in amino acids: CASGGQTNTGELFF. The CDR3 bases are TGTGCCAGCGGGGGCCAGACGAACACCGGGGAGCTGTTTTTT.

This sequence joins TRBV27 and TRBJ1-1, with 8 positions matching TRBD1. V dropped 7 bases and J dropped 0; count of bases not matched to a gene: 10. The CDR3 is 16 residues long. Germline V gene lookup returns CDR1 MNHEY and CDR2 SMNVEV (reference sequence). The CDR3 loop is CASNPDRGNMNTEAFF. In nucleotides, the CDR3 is TGTGCCAGCAACCCTGACAGGGGCAACATGAACACTGAAGCTTTCTTT.